This TCR beta chain was recorded in a study of blood T cells in healthy people across ages. Donation came from healthy Caucasian individuals in Russia who were aged about 6 to 95. Drawn from each donor were ten milliliters of peripheral blood. This clonotype has only a few counts. A second PCR of about 6 to 12 cycles used a sample-barcoded 5' primer and a J-beta primer mix. TCRdb fed the 5' RACE reads into MiXCR, producing one record per CDR3 protein. The profile covers about 580,000 distinct CDR3 sequences, with less than 60% appearing a single time and 20% to 25% taken by the ten largest. This CDR3 has 12 residues. The V end was cut by 5 bases, the J end by 1 base, with 6 bases between. The germline V gene has CDR1 SGHRS and CDR2 YFSETQ.

This receptor was obtained from an elderly man in good health. The chain carries TRBV5-1 and TRBJ1-1; D gene unclear. The specimen was blood. CDR3 residues: CASRVTNTEAFF. CDR3 bases: TGCGCCAGCAGGGTGACGAACACTGAAGCTTTCTTT.